This T cell receptor (beta chain) was found in a study of blood T cell repertoires in COVID-19 (dated by TCRdb to about 2020). General notes on the study: Collaborator samples came from the United States, Italy and Spain and covered acute and convalescent phases of COVID-19. The material from the prospective study consisted of cDNA or gDNA derived from T cells, B-cell-depleted T cells, or PBMCs. Subjects who had been exposed to COVID-19, were actively infected with it, or had recovered from it provided the deeply sampled blood TCRbeta repertoires that made up the dataset. A freely available public database, intended as a resource for researchers studying the immune response to SARS-CoV-2, is where the repertoires were released. The samples were drawn from the first 160 participants of the ongoing ImmuneRACE study and from some 1,300 subjects provided by 6 global collaborators. Sample metadata almost always included a de-identified subject ID, COVID-19 status, age in years and sex. Where HLA class I and class II types were available, the types were taken from metadata supplied by the sample provider, not from assay-based typing. What the authors observed across the whole study: Clinical and demographic metadata were provided uncurated, with the amount varying by source and participant.

Collaborating institutions collected whole blood in K2EDTA tubes following their own protocols. For TCRbeta analysis, collaborators shipped samples in one of three forms: frozen whole blood, isolated PBMCs, or DNA extracted from either of those sample types. The immunoSEQ Assay, a bias-controlled multiplex PCR, was used to amplify TCRbeta CDR3 regions from genomic DNA. On the study's bioinformatics: The number of nucleated cells in each sample was estimated from the amplification of reference gene primers within the assay. To quantify the absolute abundance of each unique TCRbeta CDR3 rearrangement, sequence reads were collapsed and filtered. For each sample, productive Simpson clonality was calculated as the square root of Simpson's diversity index across productive rearrangements. TCRdb carries this immuneACCESS record with in-frame sequences only. Its versions omit some clonotypes, under half of them owing to an unresolved V gene in the studies checked, with the rest unexplained. V and J calls plus clone size are reproduced from that table; the DNA served to infer D and trimming. This sample comprises fewer than 200,000 clones, around 83% of them detected only once. The top ten clonotypes cover around 7.5% of the sample.

Notes on this clone: Its antigen specificity is not known. No much larger clonotype is one base removed from it; base qualities were not supplied.

V gives up 4 bases and J gives up 3 bases, and the segment between their germline ends measures 6 bases. Its CDR3 holds 12 amino acids, cysteine through phenylalanine. Only the CDR3 part of the read is kept: 36 bases, read in frame from the first base. The germline V gene provides CDR1 KGHSH and CDR2 LQKENI. The source of this sequence is an older woman with acute or convalescent COVID-19. The V gene is TRBV18 and the J gene is TRBJ1-2; the D gene lacks a confident call. The specimen sequenced was peripheral blood. The CDR3 here reads CASSLGHYGYTF. The bases read TGTGCCAGCTCACTCGGTCACTATGGCTACACCTTC.